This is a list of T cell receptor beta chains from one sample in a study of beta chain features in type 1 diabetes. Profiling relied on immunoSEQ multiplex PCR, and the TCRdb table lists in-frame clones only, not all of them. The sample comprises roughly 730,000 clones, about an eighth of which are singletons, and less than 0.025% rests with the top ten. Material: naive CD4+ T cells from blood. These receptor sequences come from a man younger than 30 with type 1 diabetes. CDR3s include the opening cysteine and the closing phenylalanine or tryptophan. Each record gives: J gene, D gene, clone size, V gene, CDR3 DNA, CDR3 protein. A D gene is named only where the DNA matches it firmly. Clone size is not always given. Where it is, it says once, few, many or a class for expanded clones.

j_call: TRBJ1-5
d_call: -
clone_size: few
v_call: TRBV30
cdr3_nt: TGTGCCTGGAGTCCCGGGGGAGACAATCAGCCCCAGCATTTT
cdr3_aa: CAWSPGGDNQPQHF

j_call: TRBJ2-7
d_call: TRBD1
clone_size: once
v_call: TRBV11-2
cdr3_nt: TGTGCCAGCAGCACCGGGACAGGGTTGAACGAGCAGTACTTC
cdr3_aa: CASSTGTGLNEQYF

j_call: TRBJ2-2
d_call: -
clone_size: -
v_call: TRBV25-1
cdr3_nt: TGTGCCAGCAGTGAAGGGGGCAGTTCCGGGGAGCTGTTTTTT
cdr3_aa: CASSEGGSSGELFF

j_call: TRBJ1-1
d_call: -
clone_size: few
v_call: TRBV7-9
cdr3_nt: TGTGCCAGCAACCGCATGAACACTGAAGCTTTCTTT
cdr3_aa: CASNRMNTEAFF

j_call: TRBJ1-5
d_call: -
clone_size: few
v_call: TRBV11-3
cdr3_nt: TGTGCCAGCAGCTTAGAAGGGCAGGGAGGTCTGCCCCAGCATTTT
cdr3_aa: CASSLEGQGGLPQHF

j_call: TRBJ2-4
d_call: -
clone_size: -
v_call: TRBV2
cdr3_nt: TGTGCCAGCAGTGATGGACGTTTGAAAAACATTCAGTACTTC
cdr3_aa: CASSDGRLKNIQYF

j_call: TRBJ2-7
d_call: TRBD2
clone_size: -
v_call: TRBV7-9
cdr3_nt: TGTGCCAGCAGCCCCTTGCGGGGGGGCCTTGACGAGCAGTACTTC
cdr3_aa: CASSPLRGGLDEQYF

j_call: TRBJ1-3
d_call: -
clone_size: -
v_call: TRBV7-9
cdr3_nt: TGTGCCAGCAGCTTAGTGTGGGGCCTCTCTGGAAACACCGTATATTTT
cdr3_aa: CASSLVWGLSGNTVYF

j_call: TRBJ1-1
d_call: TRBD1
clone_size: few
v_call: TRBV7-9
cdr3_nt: TGTGCCAGCAGCTCACTAGAGGACAGGGAAGCTTTCTTT
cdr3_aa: CASSSLEDREAFF

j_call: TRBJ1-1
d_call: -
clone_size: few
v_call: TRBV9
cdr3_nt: TGTGCCAGCAGCGTAGTCTGGCCGGAGAACACTGAAGCTTTCTTT
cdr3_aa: CASSVVWPENTEAFF

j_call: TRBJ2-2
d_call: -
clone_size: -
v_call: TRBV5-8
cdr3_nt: TGTGCCAGCAGCTTTAGACAGGCCCCGAACACCGGGGAGCTGTTTTTT
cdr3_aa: CASSFRQAPNTGELFF

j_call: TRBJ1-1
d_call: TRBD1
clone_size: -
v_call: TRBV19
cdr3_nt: TGTGCCAGTAGTACCCAGACAGGGGGTGAAGCTTTCTTT
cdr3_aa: CASSTQTGGEAFF

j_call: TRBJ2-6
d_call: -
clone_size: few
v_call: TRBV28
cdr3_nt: TGTGCCAGCAGTTTACCCGGGGCCAACGTCCTGACTTTC
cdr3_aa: CASSLPGANVLTF

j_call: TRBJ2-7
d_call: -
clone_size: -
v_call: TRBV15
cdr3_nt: TGTGCCACCAGCGGTGGAGTCCAGGCCTACGAGCAGTACTTC
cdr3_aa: CATSGGVQAYEQYF

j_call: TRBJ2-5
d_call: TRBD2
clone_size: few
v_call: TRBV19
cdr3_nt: TGTGCCAGTAGTCGAATATCCGGGACTAGCGGACAAGAGACCCAGTACTTC
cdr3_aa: CASSRISGTSGQETQYF

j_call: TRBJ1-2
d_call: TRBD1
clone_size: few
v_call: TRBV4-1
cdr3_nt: TGCGCCAGCAGCCAGGGGACAGGAGCTAACTATGGCTACACCTTC
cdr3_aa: CASSQGTGANYGYTF

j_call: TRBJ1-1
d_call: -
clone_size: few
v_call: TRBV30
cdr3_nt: TGTGCCTGGAGTGTAAGCGGGACCACGTTTGAAGCTTTCTTT
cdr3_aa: CAWSVSGTTFEAFF

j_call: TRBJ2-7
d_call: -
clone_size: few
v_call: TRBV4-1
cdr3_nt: TGCGCCAGCAGCCTACGGGGGGACAGGTTCCCTTCCTACGAGCAGTACTTC
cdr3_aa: CASSLRGDRFPSYEQYF

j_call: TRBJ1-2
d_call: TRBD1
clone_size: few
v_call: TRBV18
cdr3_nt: TGTGCCAGCTCACCACCAGGGGGCGGTAGCTATGGCTACACCTTC
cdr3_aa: CASSPPGGGSYGYTF

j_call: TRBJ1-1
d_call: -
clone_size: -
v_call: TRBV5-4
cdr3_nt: TGTGCCAGCAGCTTACCGGGACCTAGTAATGTAGCTTTCTTT
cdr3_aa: CASSLPGPSNVAFF

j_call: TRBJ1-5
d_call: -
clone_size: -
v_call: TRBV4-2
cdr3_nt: TGTGCCAGCAGCCAAGACCGGGAAACCAATCAGCCCCAGCATTTT
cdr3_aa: CASSQDRETNQPQHF

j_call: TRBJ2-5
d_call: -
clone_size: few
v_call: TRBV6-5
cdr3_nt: TGTGCCAGCATGCACGGGTACCAAGAGACCCAGTACTTC
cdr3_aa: CASMHGYQETQYF